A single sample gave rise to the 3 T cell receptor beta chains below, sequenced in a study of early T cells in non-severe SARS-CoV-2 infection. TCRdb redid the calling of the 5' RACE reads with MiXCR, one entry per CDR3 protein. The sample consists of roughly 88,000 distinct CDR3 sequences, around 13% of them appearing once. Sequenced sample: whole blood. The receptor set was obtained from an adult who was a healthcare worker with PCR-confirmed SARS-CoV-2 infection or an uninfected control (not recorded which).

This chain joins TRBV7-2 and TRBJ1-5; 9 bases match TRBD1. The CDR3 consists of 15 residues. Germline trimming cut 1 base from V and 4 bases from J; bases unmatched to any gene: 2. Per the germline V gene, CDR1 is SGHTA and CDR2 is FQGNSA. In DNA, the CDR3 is TGTGCCAGCAGCTTAGGAGGGACAGGGAATCAGCCCCAGCATTTT. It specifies CASSLGGTGNQPQHF.

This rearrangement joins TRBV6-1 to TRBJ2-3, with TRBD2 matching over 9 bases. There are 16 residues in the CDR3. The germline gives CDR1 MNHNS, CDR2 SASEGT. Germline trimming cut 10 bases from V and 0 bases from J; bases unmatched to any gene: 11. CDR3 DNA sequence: TGTGCCACTGAGGTAGCGGGGGCTACTAGCACAGATACGCAGTATTTT. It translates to CATEVAGATSTDTQYF.

The CDR3 sequence is CAVGVVADTQYF. Here the CDR3 DNA reads TGTGCCGTAGGGGTGGTGGCAGATACGCAGTATTTT. The chain has TRBV10-3 and TRBJ2-3; D possibly corresponds to TRBD1 (5 bases). The V end was cut by 11 bases, the J end by 4 bases, with 13 bases between. This CDR3 is built from 12 residues. Germline V gives CDR1 ENHRY, CDR2 SYGVKD.